The clone carrying this T cell receptor beta chain appeared many times. One junction end disagrees with the germline gene, perhaps due to a read error. The CDR3 covers 12 residues. The germline V gene has CDR1 SEHNR and CDR2 FQNEAQ (reference sequence). The sample is drawn from a study of blood T cells in healthy people across ages. For the second PCR, which ran for roughly 6 to 12 cycles, a sample-barcoded 5' primer and a J-beta primer mix were used. TCRdb called the 5' RACE reads again in MiXCR, with one record for every CDR3 protein. The sample shows around 1,000,000 distinct CDR3 sequences, under 30% of them seen only once. In addition, the sample was reused for a study of T cells of mothers and their children.

The rearrangement joins TRBV7-9 to TRBJ2-5, with D hard to call. This clonotype was sampled from a girl aged 2 to 10 in good health. The specimen sequenced was blood. CDR3 amino acids: CASRLYQETQYF. CDR3 bases: TGTGCCAGCAGACTCTACCAGGAGACCCAGTACTTC.